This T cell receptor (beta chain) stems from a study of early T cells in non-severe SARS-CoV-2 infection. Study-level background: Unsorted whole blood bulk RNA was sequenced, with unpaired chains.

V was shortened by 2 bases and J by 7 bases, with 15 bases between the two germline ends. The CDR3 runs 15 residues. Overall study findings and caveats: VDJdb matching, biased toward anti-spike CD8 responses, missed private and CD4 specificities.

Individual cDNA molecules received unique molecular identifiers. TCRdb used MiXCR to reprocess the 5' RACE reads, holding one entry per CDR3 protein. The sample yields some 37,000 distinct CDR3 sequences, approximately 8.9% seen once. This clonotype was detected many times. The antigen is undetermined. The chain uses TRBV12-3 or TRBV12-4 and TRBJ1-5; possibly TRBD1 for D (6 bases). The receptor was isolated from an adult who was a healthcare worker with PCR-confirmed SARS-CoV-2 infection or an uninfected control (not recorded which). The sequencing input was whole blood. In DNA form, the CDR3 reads TGTGCCAGCAGTTTAACCCTGGGGGGCCTCCAGCCCCAGCATTTT. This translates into CASSLTLGGLQPQHF.